This entry lists 29 T cell receptor beta chains sequenced from one sample in a study of tumor-infiltrating lymphocytes in localized non-small cell lung cancer. Repertoires were generated with immunoSEQ multiplex PCR, while TCRdb's copy carries only in-frame clones and drops some. The sample contains roughly 7,200 clones, about 57% of which appear only once. Specimen: lung tumor tissue. All receptors come from a human donor with non-small cell lung cancer.

This clone was counted between two and nine times. DNA of the CDR3: TGTGCCAGCAGCGTCGGGATCAACACTGAAGCTTTCTTT. It is translated as CASSVGINTEAFF. This chain connects TRBV14 to TRBJ1-1; no reliable D call. V was shortened by 5 bases and J by 2 bases, with 9 bases between the two germline ends. CDR3 length: 13 amino acids. CDR1 is SGHDN, CDR2 FVKESK, per germline. The variable domain in full, with the rest retrieved from reference TRBV14 and TRBJ1-1, is EAGVTQFPSHSVIEKGQTVTLRCDPISGHDNLYWYRRVMGKEIKFLLHFVKESKQDESGMPNNRFLAERTGGTYSTLKVQPAELEDSGVYFCASSVGINTEAFFGQGTRLTVV.

The chain recombines TRBV7-6 with TRBJ2-7; D uncertain. Trimming removed 1 base from V and 4 bases from J, with 11 bases in between. The CDR3 is made up of 14 amino acids. Looked up from germline, CDR1 is SGHVS and CDR2 is FNYEAQ. CDR3 residues: CASSLEDGPYEQYF. The CDR3 DNA follows: TGTGCCAGCAGCTTAGAGGACGGTCCTTACGAGCAGTACTTC.

The chain links TRBV7-9 to TRBJ2-3, with D possibly being TRBD1 (6 bases). Germline V gives CDR1 SEHNR, CDR2 FQNEAQ (reference sequence). V was trimmed by 7 bases and J by 0 bases, leaving 11 bases between them. The CDR3 sequence is 14 residues long. CDR3 region: CASNTGISTDTQYF. The CDR3 DNA reads as TGTGCCAGCAACACAGGGATAAGCACAGATACGCAGTATTTT.

The rearrangement joins TRBV5-6 to TRBJ2-3; TRBD1 is a possible D gene (5 bases). V lost 3 bases to trimming and J lost 2 bases, with 7 bases between them. Germline assignment: CDR1 SGHDT and CDR2 YYEEEE. This CDR3 is 13 amino acids long. For the CDR3, the DNA is TGTGCCAGCAGCTCCAGGGTCACAGATACGCAGTATTTT. Translating gives CASSSRVTDTQYF.

The rearrangement uses TRBV6-6 and TRBJ2-3; no definite D call. CDR3 length: 14 residues. Trimming removed 7 bases at V and 1 base at J, with 12 bases between. The germline CDR1 and CDR2 sequences are MNHNY and SVGAGI (reference sequence). CDR3 protein: CASIESPGTDTQYF. The CDR3 DNA sequence: TGTGCCAGCATCGAGTCACCGGGCACAGATACGCAGTATTTT.

The chain couples TRBV28 to TRBJ2-1, with D hard to call. Trimming stripped 5 bases from V and 4 bases from J, with 15 bases between. The germline V gene encodes CDR1 MDHEN and CDR2 SYDVKM. There are 15 residues in the CDR3. CDR3 nucleotides: TGTGCCAGCAGTATCGACTTGCGGAGATACAATGAGCAGTTCTTC. Translated, it gives CASSIDLRRYNEQFF.

The chain carries TRBV7-2 and TRBJ2-1; 8 nucleotides match TRBD2. Germline trimming cut 1 base from V and 7 bases from J; bases unmatched to any gene: 0. Germline V gives CDR1 SGHTA, CDR2 FQGNSA. There are 13 residues in the CDR3. The CDR3 is CASSLERGNEQFF. The CDR3 DNA sequence: TGTGCCAGCAGCTTAGAGCGGGGGAATGAGCAGTTCTTC.

This clone has a handful of counts. The rearrangement joins TRBV5-1 to TRBJ1-4; weak D call: TRBD1 (5 bases). The CDR3 loop spans 13 amino acids. The V end was cut by 4 bases, the J end by 3 bases, with 7 bases between. Germline values: CDR1 SGHRS, CDR2 YFSETQ. The CDR3 DNA follows: TGCGCCAGCAGCGGGGCGCCTAATGAAAAACTGTTTTTT. Its protein is CASSGAPNEKLFF.

This clone was counted only a few times. CDR3 nucleotide sequence: TGTGCCAGCAGTTCGCCCGGGGGAGGACGGACTGAAGCTTTCTTT. This sequence encodes CASSSPGGGRTEAFF. The chain links TRBV6-6 to TRBJ1-1; tentatively, D is TRBD1 (5 bases). CDR3 length: 15 amino acids. CDR1 and CDR2 from the germline V gene are MNHNY and SVGAGI (reference sequence). V dropped 4 bases and J dropped 5 bases, with 17 bases sitting between them.

The rearrangement joins TRBV6-1 to TRBJ2-7, with 12 bases aligning to TRBD2. There are 14 residues in the CDR3. Germline-derived CDR1 and CDR2 are MNHNS and SASEGT. V lost 6 bases and J lost 3; bases outside the gene matches: 3. CDR3 DNA: TGTGCCAGCAGCAGACTAGCGGGAGACTACGAGCAGTACTTC. Translation gives CASSRLAGDYEQYF.

The chain has TRBV29-1 and TRBJ2-5; TRBD1 aligns across 9 bases. The assigned J gene may be wrong: the sequence end matches TRBJ2-7 better. The CDR3 contains 13 residues. Germline CDR1 is SQVTM and CDR2 is ANQGSEA. Written as DNA, the CDR3 is TGCAGCGTTACAGGGGGCTTGGCCTACGAGCAGTACTTC. Amino acid sequence: CSVTGGLAYEQYF.

The chain has TRBV29-1 and TRBJ2-7; TRBD1 is a possible D gene (5 bases). Germline CDR1 is SQVTM and CDR2 is ANQGSEA. The CDR3 runs 12 residues. With 6 bases removed from V and 7 bases from J, the gap between germline ends came to 16 bases. CDR3 in amino acids: CSVGHPPWEQYF. Here the CDR3 DNA reads TGCAGCGTAGGACACCCTCCCTGGGAGCAGTACTTC.

J is TRBJ1-3 and V is TRBV11-2; TRBD1 is a possible D gene (6 bases). CDR1 SGHAT and CDR2 FQNNGV come from the germline V gene. The V end was cut by 4 bases, the J end by 4 bases, with 14 bases between. CDR3 length equals 15 residues. The CDR3 coding sequence is TGTGCCAGCAGCTCCCCCAGGGGCCAAGGAAACACCATATATTTT. Amino acids: CASSSPRGQGNTIYF.

This clone has a handful of counts. The V and J genes are TRBV25-1 and TRBJ1-2, with TRBD1 matching over 7 bases. J was trimmed by 8 bases and V by 3 bases; bases with no gene match: 6. Germline V gene lookup returns CDR1 MGHDK and CDR2 SYGVNS. There are 13 residues in the CDR3. CDR3 loop: CASSEREGQGYTF. DNA of the CDR3: TGTGCCAGCAGTGAGAGGGAGGGACAGGGCTACACCTTC.

The chain links TRBV5-4 to TRBJ1-5, with 7 positions matching TRBD1. The CDR3 extends over 13 amino acids. Germline V gives CDR1 SGHNT, CDR2 YYREEE (reference sequence). The trim removed 5 bases at V and 10 bases at J, leaving 9 bases unmatched. The CDR3 loop reads CASSSDRVGPQHF. CDR3 coding DNA: TGTGCCAGCAGTTCCGACAGGGTGGGTCCCCAGCATTTT.

The chain couples TRBV6-5 to TRBJ2-3, with TRBD2 matching over 10 bases. V dropped 7 bases and J dropped 7; count of bases not matched to a gene: 5. There are 13 residues in the CDR3. Germline-derived CDR1 and CDR2 are MNHEY and SVGAGI. CDR3 loop: CASKGTSEYTQYF. In DNA form, the CDR3 reads TGTGCCAGCAAAGGGACTAGCGAGTATACGCAGTATTTT.

The rearrangement uses TRBV27 and TRBJ1-2; D call uncertain. Trimming shortened V by 5 bases and J by 1 base, and 11 bases separated the two germline ends. CDR1 and CDR2 (germline): MNHEY, SMNVEV (reference sequence). This CDR3 region has 14 residues. CDR3 sequence reads: CASSPFDNNYGYTF. The DNA for the CDR3 is TGTGCCAGCAGTCCTTTCGACAATAACTATGGCTACACCTTC.

The genes are TRBV6-6 and TRBJ1-1; no firm D call. Germline CDR1 reads MNHNY; CDR2 reads SVGAGI (reference sequence). Trimming pared 8 bases from V and 4 bases from J, leaving 17 bases between. The CDR3 is 14 residues long. The CDR3 reads CASRGSPGGTEAFF. The CDR3 DNA is TGTGCCAGCCGAGGCAGCCCGGGAGGCACTGAAGCTTTCTTT.

This clone is judged medium-sized. The genes are TRBV5-6 and TRBJ1-1; possibly TRBD1 for D (5 bases). The ends were cut back, 3 bases at V and 4 bases at J, with 13 bases in the middle. Germline V gives CDR1 SGHDT, CDR2 YYEEEE. CDR3 length: 14 residues. The CDR3 protein is CASSSGPSGTEAFF. The CDR3 coding sequence is TGTGCCAGCAGCTCGGGACCGTCCGGCACTGAAGCTTTCTTT.

The rearrangement joins TRBV4-1 to TRBJ1-1; a weak D match, TRBD1 (6 bases). Trimming took off 4 bases at V and 3 bases at J, with 15 bases between the two ends. Germline V gene lookup returns CDR1 MGHRA and CDR2 YSYEKL. The length of the CDR3 is 15 residues. The CDR3 sequence: CASSPMGHMDTEAFF. For the CDR3, the DNA is TGCGCCAGCAGCCCAATGGGACATATGGACACTGAAGCTTTCTTT.

CDR3 residues: CASRTAFLDEQYF. In nucleotides, the CDR3 is TGTGCCAGCAGGACAGCTTTCCTAGACGAGCAGTACTTC. The chain employs TRBV6-1 and TRBJ2-7; maybe TRBD1 (5 bases). The CDR3 consists of 13 residues. Germline loops: CDR1 MNHNS, CDR2 SASEGT. V was clipped by 6 bases and J by 5 bases, with 14 bases between them.

J is TRBJ1-1 and V is TRBV11-3, with D possibly matching TRBD1 (5 bases). With 4 bases removed from V and 4 bases from J, the gap between germline ends came to 10 bases. This CDR3 spans 13 amino acids. Germline loops: CDR1 SGHNT, CDR2 YENEEA. The CDR3 sequence is CASSSNTGTEAFF. The CDR3 region has the DNA TGTGCCAGCAGCTCAAACACAGGCACTGAAGCTTTCTTT.

This clone was detected only once. The chain has TRBV7-9 and TRBJ2-3; possible D gene TRBD1, 6 bases. The CDR3 is 13 residues long. Germline assignment: CDR1 SEHNR and CDR2 FQNEAQ (reference sequence). The V and J ends lost 3 bases and 6 bases respectively, with 10 bases between them. This chain's CDR3 is CASSFYREDTQYF. Here the CDR3 DNA reads TGTGCCAGCAGCTTTTACAGGGAGGATACGCAGTATTTT.

The chain uses TRBV6-6 and TRBJ2-2; perhaps D is TRBD1 or TRBD2 (5 bases each). CDR1 MNHNY and CDR2 SVGAGI come from the germline V gene (reference sequence). V was clipped by 6 bases and J by 6 bases, with 11 bases between them. This CDR3 contains 13 residues. CDR3 bases: TGTGCCAGCAGCGTTCCGGGGCCCGGGGAGCTGTTTTTT. This sequence encodes CASSVPGPGELFF.

The gene calls are TRBV6-1 and TRBJ2-7; 13 nucleotides match TRBD2. This CDR3 has 14 amino acids. The junction had 1 base not matched to a gene; V was cut back by 6 bases and J by 2 bases. The germline V gene encodes CDR1 MNHNS and CDR2 SASEGT. CDR3 DNA: TGTGCCAGCAGGACTAGCGGGGGGCCCTACGAGCAGTACTTC. Amino acids: CASRTSGGPYEQYF.

The V call is TRBV9, the J call TRBJ2-5, with 10 positions matching TRBD2. CDR1 and CDR2 (germline): SGDLS, YYNGEE. The V and J ends lost 0 bases and 4 bases, in that order; junction bases with no gene match: 3. The CDR3 length is 15 residues. The CDR3 DNA sequence: TGTGCCAGCAGCGTAGTTCCTAGCGGGAGAGAGACCCAGTACTTC. Translated: CASSVVPSGRETQYF.

The chain links TRBV2 to TRBJ2-7; maybe TRBD1 (8 bases). V lost 4 bases, J lost 2 bases, and 18 bases lay in between. This CDR3 contains 16 residues. The germline gives CDR1 SNHLY, CDR2 FYNNEI. CDR3: CASSAPTGEGTYEQYF. The CDR3 region has the DNA TGTGCCAGCAGTGCCCCGACAGGGGAGGGAACCTACGAGCAGTACTTC. The full variable domain, its missing parts supplied by reference TRBV2 and TRBJ2-7, is EPEVTQTPSHQVTQMGQEVILRCVPISNHLYFYWYRQILGQKVEFLVSFYNNEISEKSEIFDDQFSVERPDGSNFTLKIRSTKLEDSAMYFCASSAPTGEGTYEQYFGPGTRLTVT.

This chain joins TRBV6-1 and TRBJ1-3; D is ambiguous. Germline V gives CDR1 MNHNS, CDR2 SASEGT. The CDR3 length is 13 residues. The germline V and J ends were trimmed by 7 bases and 5 bases, with 12 bases remaining between them. The CDR3 DNA follows: TGTGCCAGCATGGTACAGATTAGAAACACCATATATTTT. It is translated as CASMVQIRNTIYF.

A few counts support this clone. The chain has TRBV9 and TRBJ1-1, with D unresolved. This CDR3 contains 14 residues. From germline, CDR1 is SGDLS and CDR2 YYNGEE. V lost 0 bases and J lost 0, with 6 bases in between. The CDR3 loop reads CASSVEAMNTEAFF. The CDR3 DNA reads as TGTGCCAGCAGCGTAGAGGCGATGAACACTGAAGCTTTCTTT.